This record looks at one T cell receptor beta chain sequence and its context. Its antigen remains unknown. The sample comes from a study of T cell responses to AZD1222 COVID-19 vaccine. The study's findings and limits: Females outnumbered males among donors, who were mostly white British; clonal diversity was possibly underestimated. Spike was spanned by vaccine-associated CD4 TCRs, which were dominant at 160-218 and 743-854.

Generated by immunoSEQ multiplex PCR, the TCRdb table keeps only in-frame clones and is missing some. The repertoire holds around 160,000 clones, about nine tenths seen once, with roughly 5% in the top ten. CDR3 size: 17 residues. From germline, CDR1 is SQVTM and CDR2 ANQGSEA. The ends lost 7 bases at V and 0 bases at J; junction bases unmatched: 12. The material was peripheral blood, obtained on day 0 of AZD1222 vaccination. The chain is built from TRBV29-1 and TRBJ2-1; the match to TRBD1 covers 10 bases. This clonotype originated in an adult in good health. CDR3: CSATGTGASGSYNEQFF. DNA for the CDR3: TGCAGCGCAACCGGGACAGGGGCATCTGGCTCCTACAATGAGCAGTTCTTC.